This T cell receptor beta chain was documented in a study of blood T cell repertoires in COVID-19. About the research overall: There were acute and convalescent COVID-19 samples, and they came from the United States, Italy and Spain. The analysed material was cDNA or gDNA that came from T cells, B-cell-depleted T cells, or PBMCs.

This clone has only a few counts. The CDR3 has 12 residues. The V gene's germline CDR1 is MNHNS and CDR2 SASEGT. The V gene lost 2 bases and the J gene lost 10 bases, with 9 bases spanning the gap. In the authors' methods: For nucleated cells, counts were estimated from reference gene primer amplification. Sequencing was performed with immunoSEQ multiplex PCR; in TCRdb, only in-frame clones are kept and a portion is missing. D and trimming were read from the DNA, whereas the V and J calls and clone size are those reported in that table. The sample yields fewer than 250,000 clones, 70% to 85% seen once.

The chain employs TRBV6-1 and TRBJ1-5; D unresolved. The sample consisted of peripheral blood. This receptor was taken from a woman over 75 with acute or convalescent COVID-19. The CDR3, as DNA: TGTGCCAGCAGTGAATTGCGGGAACCCCAGCATTTT. Its translation: CASSELREPQHF.